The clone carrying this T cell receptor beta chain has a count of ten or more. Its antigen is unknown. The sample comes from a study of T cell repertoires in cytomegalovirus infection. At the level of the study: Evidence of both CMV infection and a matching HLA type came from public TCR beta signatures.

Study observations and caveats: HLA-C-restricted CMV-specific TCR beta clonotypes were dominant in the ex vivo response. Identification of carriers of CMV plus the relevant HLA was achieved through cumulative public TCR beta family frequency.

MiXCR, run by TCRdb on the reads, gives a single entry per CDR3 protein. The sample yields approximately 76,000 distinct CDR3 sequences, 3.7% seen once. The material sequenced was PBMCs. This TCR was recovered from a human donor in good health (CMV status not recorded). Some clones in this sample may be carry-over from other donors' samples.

CDR3 nucleotides: TGTGCCAGCAGCTTACAACCCAGGCCTGAGCAGTTCTTC. Translated: CASSLQPRPEQFF. The V call is TRBV7-9, the J call TRBJ2-1; D unclear. This CDR3 region has 13 residues. Germline lookup yields CDR1 SEHNR and CDR2 FQNEAQ (reference sequence). Trimming shortened V by 2 bases and J by 9 bases, and 11 bases separated the two germline ends. The entire variable domain, with the rest obtained from reference TRBV7-9 and TRBJ2-1, is as follows: DTGVSQNPRHKITKRGQNVTFRCDPISEHNRLYWYRQTLGQGPEFLTYFQNEAQLEKSRLLSDRFSAERPKGSFSTLEIQRTEQGDSAMYLCASSLQPRPEQFFGPGTRLTVL.